This T cell receptor beta chain was profiled in a study of blood T cell repertoires in COVID-19. Across the whole study: Acute and convalescent COVID-19 samples came from the United States, Italy and Spain. Sources were T cells, B-cell-depleted T cells, or PBMCs; the material itself was cDNA or gDNA.

It was during active infection that Seattle patients were enrolled and then longitudinally followed. Per the germline V gene, CDR1 is KGHSH and CDR2 is LQKENI. The CDR3 is made up of 14 amino acids. The V end was cut by 0 bases, the J end by 6 bases, with 9 bases between. Per the authors' pipeline: Counts of nucleated cells, estimated from reference gene primer amplification, were obtained. Sequencing was performed with immunoSEQ multiplex PCR; in TCRdb, only in-frame clones are kept and a portion is missing. From that table come the V and J calls and clone size; the DNA was used to work out D and trimming. The sample lists some 220,000 clones, about 93% seen once, with roughly 0.8% in the top ten.

The source is a man under 40 with COVID-19, enrolled during active disease. The chain links TRBV18 to TRBJ1-5; weak D call: TRBD1 (6 bases). Specimen: peripheral blood. This CDR3 reads CASSPPTRGQPQHF. The DNA of the CDR3 is TGTGCCAGCTCACCACCAACCAGGGGTCAGCCCCAGCATTTT.